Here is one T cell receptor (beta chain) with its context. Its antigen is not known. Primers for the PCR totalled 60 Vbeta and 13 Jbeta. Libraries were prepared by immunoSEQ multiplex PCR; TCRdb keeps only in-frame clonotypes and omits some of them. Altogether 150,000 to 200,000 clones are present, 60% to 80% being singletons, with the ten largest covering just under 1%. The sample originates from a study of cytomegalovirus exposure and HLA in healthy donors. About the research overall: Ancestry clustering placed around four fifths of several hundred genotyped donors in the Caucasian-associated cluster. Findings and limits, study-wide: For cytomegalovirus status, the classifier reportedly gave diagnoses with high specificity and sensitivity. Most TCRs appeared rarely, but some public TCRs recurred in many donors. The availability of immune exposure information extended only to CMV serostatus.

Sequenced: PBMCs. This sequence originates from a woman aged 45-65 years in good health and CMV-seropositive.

The CDR3 sequence: CASSLGTATGQYF. CDR3 nucleotide sequence: TGTGCCAGCAGTTTGGGGACAGCGACAGGGCAGTACTTC. The gene calls are TRBV28 and TRBJ2-7; TRBD1 matches at 7 bases. J lost 9 bases, V lost 3 bases, and 8 bases had no gene match. CDR3 length equals 13 residues. Germline lookup yields CDR1 MDHEN and CDR2 SYDVKM.